One and the same sample provided the 26 T cell receptor beta chains below, sequenced in a study of blood T cell repertoires in COVID-19. TCRdb keeps only in-frame clones here, not all; method: immunoSEQ multiplex PCR. The table has around 250,000 clones, 86% seen once; the top ten hold about 5.9%. The sequenced sample was peripheral blood. Every receptor here comes from a man aged 60-69 years with acute or convalescent COVID-19.

With regard to this clone: The sample contains more than one DNA sequence encoding this CDR3. The chain's CDR3 is CASSLGQGSTDTQYF. In DNA form, the CDR3 reads TGTGCCAGCAGCTTGGGACAGGGGAGCACAGATACGCAGTATTTT. The rearrangement joins TRBV11-3 to TRBJ2-3; 10 positions match TRBD1. The CDR3 covers 15 residues. Germline lookup yields CDR1 SGHNT and CDR2 YENEEA. V was pared by 3 bases and J by 0 bases, with 0 bases of the junction left unmatched.

The V gene is TRBV3-1 (or the pseudogene TRBV3-2), the J gene TRBJ1-1; 7 bases agree with TRBD1. Germline assignment: CDR1 LGHDT and CDR2 YNNKEL (reference sequence). The trim removed 0 bases at V and 9 bases at J, leaving 4 bases unmatched. The CDR3 is 13 amino acids. The CDR3 region is CASSQERGQKAFF. Here the CDR3 DNA reads TGTGCCAGCAGCCAAGAAAGGGGACAGAAAGCTTTCTTT.

The chain recombines TRBV4-3 with TRBJ2-5; a weak D match, TRBD1 (5 bases). The CDR3 totals 15 residues. V was shortened by 4 bases and J by 4 bases, with 16 bases between the two germline ends. Germline V gene sequence: CDR1 LGHNA, CDR2 YSLEER. DNA for the CDR3: TGCGCCAGCAGCCGAACCTATCAGGGTGGAGAGACCCAGTACTTC. Translated, it gives CASSRTYQGGETQYF.

Comment on this clone: The identical CDR3 is also encoded by other nucleotide sequences in the sample. The chain couples TRBV27 to TRBJ2-7, with 8 bases identical to TRBD2. Germline CDR1 is MNHEY and CDR2 is SMNVEV (reference sequence). The CDR3 extends over 15 amino acids. J gave up 3 bases and V 2 bases, and 6 bases lay outside the gene matches. CDR3 sequence reads: CASSLLPLAGYEQYF. The CDR3 DNA reads TGTGCCAGCAGTTTACTGCCCCTAGCGGGCTACGAGCAGTACTTC.

The chain uses TRBV28 and TRBJ2-7; 10 bases are shared with TRBD1. Germline CDR1 is MDHEN and CDR2 is SYDVKM. J was trimmed by 4 bases and V by 4 bases; bases with no gene match: 4. The CDR3 is made up of 14 amino acids. In nucleotides, the CDR3 is TGTGCCAGCAGTTGGACAGGGGGTAGGTACGAGCAGTACTTC. It codes for CASSWTGGRYEQYF.

The chain carries TRBV5-1 and TRBJ1-6, with TRBD1 identical over 8 bases. Germline-derived CDR1 and CDR2 are SGHRS and YFSETQ. V lost 3 bases to trimming and J lost 7 bases; unmatched junction nucleotides: 6. This CDR3 has 15 amino acids. The CDR3: CASSYAQGANSPLHF. For the CDR3, the DNA is TGCGCCAGCAGCTACGCTCAGGGGGCGAATTCACCCCTCCACTTT.

The chain recombines TRBV28 with TRBJ1-5; 8 nucleotides align to TRBD1. Germline loops: CDR1 MDHEN, CDR2 SYDVKM. The CDR3 sequence is 16 residues long. V gave up 2 bases and J gave up 5 bases; unmatched junction bases: 8. The CDR3 sequence is CASSLGDRGSHQPQHF. The CDR3 DNA follows: TGTGCCAGCAGTTTAGGAGACAGGGGATCTCATCAGCCCCAGCATTTT.

The genes are TRBV7-8 and TRBJ2-5; a possible D gene is TRBD1 (6 bases). This CDR3 is built from 13 residues. In germline, CDR1 is SGHVS, CDR2 FQNEAQ. V was pared by 4 bases and J by 7 bases, with 13 bases between. This CDR3 reads CASSSPGHGTQYF. CDR3 nucleotide sequence: TGTGCCAGCAGCTCTCCGGGACATGGGACCCAGTACTTC.

This chain joins TRBV7-6 and TRBJ2-7; TRBD1 might be the D (6 bases). CDR3 length: 14 amino acids. Trimming pared 0 bases from V and 7 bases from J, leaving 13 bases between. Germline V gene lookup returns CDR1 SGHVS and CDR2 FNYEAQ. The CDR3 protein is CASSLAGQSREQYF. CDR3 in DNA: TGTGCCAGCAGCTTAGCAGGACAGTCTAGGGAGCAGTACTTC.

The CDR3 loop reads CASSSRQGAGTGELFF. The CDR3, as DNA: TGTGCCAGCAGCTCTCGACAGGGGGCAGGGACCGGGGAGCTGTTTTTT. The rearrangement joins TRBV7-2 to TRBJ2-2; 10 bases are shared with TRBD1. The V gene end was trimmed by 4 bases and the J gene end by 5 bases; junction bases not matched to a gene: 7. The CDR3 loop spans 16 amino acids. In germline, CDR1 is SGHTA, CDR2 FQGNSA.

The chain carries TRBV6-1 and TRBJ1-4, with a possible D match to TRBD1 (5 bases). CDR1 is MNHNS and CDR2 is SASEGT in the germline V gene. The CDR3 contains 16 residues. Trimming took 4 bases from V and 3 from J, leaving 15 bases between them. CDR3 nucleotide sequence: TGTGCCAGCAGTGGGTTAGGGGCGCGAGCTAATGAAAAACTGTTTTTT. Translation gives CASSGLGARANEKLFF.

The chain links TRBV29-1 to TRBJ2-2; 9 positions match TRBD1. Germline-derived CDR1 and CDR2 are SQVTM and ANQGSEA. V trimming: 3 bases; J trimming: 3 bases; junction bases outside the gene matches: 5. The length of the CDR3 is 15 residues. CDR3 in DNA: TGCAGCGTTGACCCCGGGACAGGGTACACCGGGGAGCTGTTTTTT. The encoded protein is CSVDPGTGYTGELFF.

This chain links TRBV7-9 with TRBJ1-2; the match to TRBD1 covers 9 bases. J lost 6 bases, V lost 2 bases, and 7 bases had no gene match. This CDR3 is 15 amino acids long. Germline loops: CDR1 SEHNR, CDR2 FQNEAQ (reference sequence). The DNA of the CDR3 is TGTGCCAGCAGCTTATCCGGGACAGGGACCGATGGCTACACCTTC. Encoded protein: CASSLSGTGTDGYTF.

The V gene is TRBV2, the J gene TRBJ1-1, with D possibly matching TRBD1 (5 bases). Germline lookup yields CDR1 SNHLY and CDR2 FYNNEI. This CDR3 region has 14 residues. The V and J ends lost 7 bases and 1 base respectively, with 13 bases between them. The CDR3 sequence: CASTLTVTNTEAFF. Written as DNA, the CDR3 is TGTGCCAGCACCCTGACAGTTACGAACACTGAAGCTTTCTTT.

V is TRBV9 and J is TRBJ2-5; D gene unclear. The V gene's germline CDR1 is SGDLS and CDR2 YYNGEE. V lost 0 bases, J lost 0 bases, and 9 bases lay in between. The CDR3 sequence is 15 residues long. Here the CDR3 DNA reads TGTGCCAGCAGCGTAGGAGTGAGAAACCAAGAGACCCAGTACTTC. Its protein product is CASSVGVRNQETQYF.

This clone was seen a single time. The chain recombines TRBV27 with TRBJ2-3; D perhaps matches TRBD2 (7 bases). There are 16 residues in the CDR3. The germline V gene has CDR1 MNHEY and CDR2 SMNVEV (reference sequence). V lost 6 bases and J 6 bases, leaving 22 bases between the germline ends. CDR3 sequence: CASSPPYLGGQDTQYF. The CDR3 nucleotides are TGTGCCAGCAGCCCCCCGTATTTGGGGGGGCAGGATACGCAGTATTTT.

The DNA of the CDR3 is TGTGCCAGCAGCTTCGGACAGGCATTAGGATTCGACACCGGGGAGCTGTTTTTT. Its protein is CASSFGQALGFDTGELFF. The chain joins TRBV11-2 to TRBJ2-2; 7 bases match TRBD1. The CDR3 runs 18 residues. Germline-derived CDR1 and CDR2 are SGHAT and FQNNGV. With V trimmed by 3 bases and J by 3 bases, 13 bases remained unmatched.

The chain combines TRBV4-1 with TRBJ1-2, with D tentatively TRBD1 (6 bases). Looked up from germline, CDR1 is MGHRA and CDR2 is YSYEKL. The CDR3 extends over 15 amino acids. The V gene lost 1 base and the J gene lost 4 bases, with 13 bases spanning the gap. The CDR3, as DNA: TGCGCCAGCAGCCAAGCTCGGGGGGCTGGCTATGGCTACACCTTC. This encodes CASSQARGAGYGYTF.

The chain uses TRBV7-2 and TRBJ2-5, with TRBD2 matching over 9 bases. Germline CDR1 is SGHTA and CDR2 is FQGNSA. V was clipped by 3 bases and J by 2 bases; unmatched bases: 7. The CDR3 spans 16 residues. Here the CDR3 DNA reads TGTGCCAGCAGCTTGAGACTAGCGGAGGGACAAGAGACCCAGTACTTC. Translation: CASSLRLAEGQETQYF.

The chain carries TRBV7-9 and TRBJ2-7; 8 bases line up with TRBD2. The germline V gene has CDR1 SEHNR and CDR2 FQNEAQ (reference sequence). The junction had 15 bases not matched to a gene; V was cut back by 5 bases and J by 0 bases. The CDR3 consists of 18 residues. The CDR3 spells CASSPPRAGSGASYEQYF. In DNA, the CDR3 is TGTGCCAGCAGCCCTCCCCGGGCGGGTAGCGGGGCCTCCTACGAGCAGTACTTC.

The chain has TRBV29-1 and TRBJ2-7, with 12 bases matching TRBD1. The CDR3 sequence is 13 residues long. V dropped 5 bases and J dropped 6; count of bases not matched to a gene: 5. The V gene's germline CDR1 is SQVTM and CDR2 ANQGSEA. In DNA, the CDR3 is TGCAGCGTTTCGGGACAGGGGGCATCCGAGCAGTACTTC. It is translated as CSVSGQGASEQYF.

The chain links TRBV7-8 to TRBJ2-1; 8 nucleotides line up with TRBD2. Germline CDR1 SGHVS, CDR2 FQNEAQ. J was trimmed by 7 bases and V by 5 bases; bases with no gene match: 7. The CDR3 length is 14 residues. CDR3: CASSQGLAGNEQFF. In DNA form, the CDR3 reads TGTGCCAGCAGCCAGGGTCTAGCGGGTAATGAGCAGTTCTTC.

The chain has TRBV6-5 and TRBJ2-5; no clear D. V was cut by 4 bases and J by 5 bases, with 11 bases left in between. Germline V gene lookup returns CDR1 MNHEY and CDR2 SVGAGI. The CDR3 length is 13 residues. The DNA for the CDR3 is TGTGCCAGCAGTTCGGAGTTCCTGGAGACCCAGTACTTC. The encoded protein is CASSSEFLETQYF.

The chain uses TRBV27 and TRBJ2-7; weak D call: TRBD2 (5 bases). Trimming stripped 3 bases from V and 0 bases from J, with 9 bases between. The CDR3 runs 14 residues. In germline, CDR1 is MNHEY, CDR2 SMNVEV (reference sequence). The CDR3 DNA is TGTGCCAGCAGTTTCGGCGCGGGCTCCTACGAGCAGTACTTC. Translation gives CASSFGAGSYEQYF.

V gene TRBV10-3 combines with J gene TRBJ2-7; 8 nucleotides align to TRBD2. The CDR3 is 19 residues long. Unmatched junction bases numbered 17, after V lost 2 bases and J lost 2 bases. Germline values: CDR1 ENHRY, CDR2 SYGVKD. CDR3: CAISEAGTDWREATYEQYF. The CDR3 DNA reads as TGTGCCATCAGTGAGGCTGGAACGGATTGGCGGGAGGCCACCTACGAGCAGTACTTC.

The chain carries TRBV5-1 and TRBJ1-1; 10 bases are shared with TRBD1. After removal of 1 base from V and 4 bases from J, the junction contained 13 bases not matched to a gene. Per the germline V gene, CDR1 is SGHRS and CDR2 is YFSETQ. The CDR3 extends over 18 amino acids. The CDR3 DNA reads as TGCGCCAGCAGCTTGATGACCTCGTTGGGACAGGGGTCCACTGAAGCTTTCTTT. Translated, it gives CASSLMTSLGQGSTEAFF.